This TCR beta chain was retrieved from a study of immune heterogeneity within non-small cell lung tumors (dated by TCRdb to the late 2010s). Context from the whole study: Histology comprised a few squamous cell carcinomas, more than 8 non-squamous carcinomas and 1 tumor not otherwise specified. Whole-exome sequencing, RNA-seq and TCR beta repertoire sequencing were combined for multiple spatially distinct regions from each NSCLC tumor so that intratumoral immune heterogeneity could be examined. TCR repertoires were analyzed from around 57 tumor loci of roughly 16 patients, whereas transcriptome data were available for only around 48 loci from eleven to twelve patients. Binding of neoantigens to the HLA alleles of each patient was predicted with netMHCpan-3.0 for mutant peptides of 8 to 11 amino acids.

What the study reported, not specific to this receptor: Local T-cell repertoire clonality showed a statistically significant but moderate positive correlation with local tumor mutational burden (R about 0.31). Within a patient, the same dominant CDR3B clonotypes appeared at multiple loci, but different tumor locations also contained unique high-frequency clones. For the most part, high-frequency TCR beta clonotypes differed from one individual patient to another.

A multiplex PCR system amplified the TCR beta CDR3 region, with a first 10-cycle round using 32 V-gene forward and 13 J-gene reverse primers. The first PCR round was done with a QIAGEN Multiplex PCR Kit, and the primer sequences were filed in Chinese patent CN105087789A. In a second PCR round, Illumina universal primers were added with the Phusion High-Fidelity PCR Kit. TCR libraries were paired-end sequenced at 151 bp read length on the Illumina HiSeq X Ten platform. In the authors' own workflow: Reads without multiplex PCR primers were removed using Cutadapt, read pairs were merged using PEAR, and CDR3 regions were called using MiXCR with default settings. Shannon entropy measured repertoire diversity, and clonality was calculated as one minus the Shannon entropy divided by the ln of the count of productive unique sequences. A clonotype counted as a dominant or high-frequency T-cell clone when its frequency was 0.5% or higher. TCRdb trimmed the raw reads at Q25, called clones with MiXCR and kept productive beta chains. CDR3 protein sequences are deduplicated, and each keeps its most common genes and DNA. Here the V and J calls rest on TCRdb's processing, not on the authors' analysis. In this sample the table shows approximately 14,000 distinct CDR3 sequences, approximately 26% of which occur a single time. The biggest ten clones account for roughly 3.9% of the sample.

The CDR3 covers 13 residues, taking in both the cysteine and the phenylalanine. Kept here is only the CDR3 DNA, which spans 39 bases and is read in frame from base 1. V trim: 8 bases; J trim: 4 bases; unmatched bases: 5. The germline V gene provides CDR1 SGDLS and CDR2 YYNGEE. Genomic DNA extracted from bulk tumor tissue served as TCR template, with 600 ng gDNA amplified per sample. Multiple biopsies per primary tumor were taken during surgery, spaced as far apart as possible within the tumor mass. The study cohort was described as untreated and was composed of newly diagnosed NSCLC cases undergoing curative surgery. The donors were 15 patients with newly diagnosed non-small cell lung cancer who were having surgery with curative intent. A couple of independent pathologists examined the resected tumor masses. Sequencing was performed only on DNA and RNA samples of high quality. This clonotype is described as medium-sized (0.01 to 0.1%). Its antigen specificity is not known. Per-base qualities were not stored, and no clone one base away is much larger.

This receptor was obtained from a man aged 40-49 years with non-small cell lung cancer. The sequenced material came from lung tumor tissue. This chain joins TRBV9 to TRBJ2-7, with 11 central nucleotides matching TRBD2. The sequence in DNA is TGTGCCAGAACACTAGCGGGAGATTACGAGCAGTACTTC. This sequence encodes CARTLAGDYEQYF.